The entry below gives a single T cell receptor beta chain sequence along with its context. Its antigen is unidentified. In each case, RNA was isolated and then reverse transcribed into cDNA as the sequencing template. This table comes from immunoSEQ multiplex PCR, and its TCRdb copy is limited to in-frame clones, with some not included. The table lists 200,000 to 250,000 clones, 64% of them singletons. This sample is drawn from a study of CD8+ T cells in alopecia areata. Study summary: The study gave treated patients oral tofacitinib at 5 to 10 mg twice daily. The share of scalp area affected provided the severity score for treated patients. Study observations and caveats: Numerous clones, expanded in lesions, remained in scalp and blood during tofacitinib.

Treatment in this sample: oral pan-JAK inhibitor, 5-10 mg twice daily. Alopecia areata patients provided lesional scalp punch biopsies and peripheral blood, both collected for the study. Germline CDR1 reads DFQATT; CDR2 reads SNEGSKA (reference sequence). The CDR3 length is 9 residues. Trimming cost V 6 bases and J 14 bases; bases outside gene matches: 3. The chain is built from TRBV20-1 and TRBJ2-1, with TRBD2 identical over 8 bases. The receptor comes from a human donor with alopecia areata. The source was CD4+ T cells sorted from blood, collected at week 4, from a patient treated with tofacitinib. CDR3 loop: CSAGGDEFF. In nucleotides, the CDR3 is TGCAGTGCCGGGGGGGACGAGTTCTTC.